The TCR beta chain under discussion was sequenced for a study of cytomegalovirus exposure and HLA in healthy donors. Study results and caveats: TCR beta sequences numbering over 15,000 were associated with HLA alleles at 0.05 false discovery rate in a later analysis. A later analysis, which compared TCR beta chains of equal frequency, found the HLA-associated ones more clonally expanded. TCR beta sequences reportedly predicted most subjects' HLA-A and HLA-B alleles accurately.

Trimming left V 4 bases short and J 5 bases short, with 18 bases between. The CDR3 loop spans 15 amino acids. Germline CDR1 reads SGHRS; CDR2 reads YFSETQ. This clone appeared a single time. Its antigen is as yet unknown. 13 Jbeta primers and 60 Vbeta primers were used for the PCR. The protocol was immunoSEQ multiplex PCR, while the TCRdb copy is restricted to in-frame clones and leaves out a portion. The table lists roughly 240,000 clones, 82% of them singletons, with over 5% in the top ten. Sample: PBMCs. The clonotype originates from a woman between 40 and 55 years old in good health and CMV-seropositive. This rearrangement joins TRBV5-1 to TRBJ2-5; TRBD2 is a possible D gene (5 bases). CDR3 loop: CASSPRAYLGETQYF. As DNA, the CDR3 is TGCGCCAGCAGCCCGCGGGCCTACCTGGGGGAGACCCAGTACTTC.